These 20 T cell receptor beta chains share one sample of origin, sequenced in a study of cytomegalovirus exposure and HLA in healthy donors. The PCR made use of 60 Vbeta and 13 Jbeta primers. The data were produced by immunoSEQ multiplex PCR, yet TCRdb's version contains in-frame clones alone and is incomplete. The repertoire holds about 140,000 clones, with 60% to 85% as singletons. The sequenced material came from PBMCs. The source is a man aged 35 to 55 in good health and CMV-seronegative.

The chain recombines TRBV5-1 with TRBJ2-1, with 9 bases that match TRBD2. The CDR3 spans 15 residues. V trimming: 5 bases; J trimming: 4 bases; junction bases outside the gene matches: 7. Germline assignment: CDR1 SGHRS and CDR2 YFSETQ. This chain's CDR3 is CASSNSGGPYNEQFF. CDR3 DNA sequence: TGCGCCAGCAGTAATAGCGGGGGCCCTTACAATGAGCAGTTCTTC.

The chain links TRBV27 to TRBJ1-2, with D tentatively TRBD1 (5 bases). V was trimmed by 6 bases and J by 2 bases, leaving 7 bases between them. CDR3 length: 12 residues. Germline V CDR1 and CDR2: MNHEY, SMNVEV (reference sequence). The CDR3 spells CASRGPNYGYTF. The CDR3 DNA is TGTGCCAGCAGGGGGCCCAACTATGGCTACACCTTC.

The chain combines TRBV4-1 with TRBJ2-7; 9 bases align to TRBD2. Germline-derived CDR1 and CDR2 are MGHRA and YSYEKL. The length of the CDR3 is 17 residues. The V gene end was trimmed by 0 bases and the J gene end by 0 bases; junction bases not matched to a gene: 6. CDR3 loop: CASSQDTSSGDSYEQYF. The CDR3 DNA sequence: TGCGCCAGCAGCCAAGATACGTCTAGCGGGGACTCCTACGAGCAGTACTTC.

The rearrangement joins TRBV7-2 to TRBJ1-2; D perhaps matches TRBD1 (5 bases). CDR1 is SGHTA and CDR2 is FQGNSA in the germline V gene. CDR3 length: 15 amino acids. The V gene lost 8 bases and the J gene lost 4 bases, with 20 bases spanning the gap. This chain's CDR3 is CASGKLIGGSYGYTF. The CDR3 region has the DNA TGTGCCAGCGGCAAGCTCATCGGGGGTAGCTATGGCTACACCTTC. Drawing the rest from reference TRBV7-2 and TRBJ1-2, the complete variable domain is GAGVSQSPSNKVTEKGKDVELRCDPISGHTALYWYRQSLGQGLEFLIYFQGNSAPDKSGLPSDRFSAERTGGSVSTLTIQRTQQEDSAVYLCASGKLIGGSYGYTFGSGTRLTVV.

The chain recombines TRBV6-6 with TRBJ1-1, with TRBD1 identical over 7 bases. The CDR3 runs to 14 residues. Unmatched junction bases numbered 5, after V lost 2 bases and J lost 5 bases. Germline values: CDR1 MNHNY, CDR2 SVGAGI (reference sequence). The CDR3 DNA is TGTGCCAGCAGTTACAAACAGGGGAGGACTGAAGCTTTCTTT. Residues: CASSYKQGRTEAFF.

The chain joins TRBV19 to TRBJ2-3; 9 bases line up with TRBD2. This CDR3 spans 17 amino acids. Germline CDR1 LNHDA, CDR2 SQIVND (reference sequence). The J segment lost 4 bases and the V segment lost 1 base, leaving 9 bases of the junction unmatched. CDR3 region: CASSIGWISGRPDTQYF. In nucleotides, the CDR3 is TGTGCCAGTAGTATAGGGTGGATTAGCGGGAGACCAGATACGCAGTATTTT.

This chain links TRBV12-2 with TRBJ2-7; the DNA was not compared with TRBD2, the D call given in the table. TRBV12-2 is marked as a pseudogene. This CDR3 contains 19 residues. The DNA of the CDR3 is TGTGCAAGTCGCTTAGGGGTATGTGGGGCGGGAGCAAACTTCCGCGAGCAGTACTTC. It yields the protein CASRLGVCGAGANFREQYF.

The chain carries TRBV27 and TRBJ1-2, with D unresolved. This CDR3 contains 14 residues. Germline CDR1 MNHEY, CDR2 SMNVEV (reference sequence). The germline V and J ends were trimmed by 5 bases and 4 bases, with 14 bases remaining between them. The CDR3 coding sequence is TGTGCCAGCAGTACCCTTGGAGGGATCTATGGCTACACCTTC. Protein sequence: CASSTLGGIYGYTF.

The gene calls are TRBV10-2 and TRBJ2-1, with 8 bases lining up with TRBD2. The V gene's germline CDR1 is WSHSY and CDR2 SAAADI. The CDR3 runs 15 residues. V shed 2 bases, J shed 10 bases, and the junction held 10 bases outside the gene matches. CDR3 bases: TGCGCCAGCAGTGAGCCCCCAGCGGGAGTAAGGGAGCAGTTCTTC. Protein: CASSEPPAGVREQFF.

The chain recombines TRBV30 with TRBJ2-2; TRBD1 is a possible D gene (5 bases). The V end lost 3 bases, the J end lost 6 bases, and 11 bases lay between the germline ends. The V gene's germline CDR1 is GTSNPN and CDR2 SVGIG (reference sequence). The CDR3 consists of 13 residues. CDR3 in amino acids: CAWRPWGPGELFF. The CDR3 region has the DNA TGTGCCTGGAGGCCATGGGGCCCCGGGGAGCTGTTTTTT.

This chain links TRBV6-5 with TRBJ2-7; 10 bases are a match to TRBD2. The length of the CDR3 is 15 residues. CDR1 is MNHEY, CDR2 SVGAGI, per germline. With 0 bases clipped from V and 3 bases from J, the junction kept 2 bases outside the gene matches. The CDR3 region has the DNA TGTGCCAGCAGTTACTCACAGCGGGGGGGCTACGAGCAGTACTTC. It translates to CASSYSQRGGYEQYF.

This chain's CDR3 is CASSPQTGGTYEQYF. The CDR3 coding sequence is TGTGCCAGCAGCCCACAGACAGGGGGCACCTACGAGCAGTACTTC. This chain uses TRBV7-9 with TRBJ2-7; 10 bases fit TRBD1. Germline CDR1 reads SEHNR; CDR2 reads FQNEAQ (reference sequence). With 5 bases clipped from V and 2 bases from J, the junction kept 6 bases outside the gene matches. CDR3 length: 15 amino acids.

The V call is TRBV5-1, the J call TRBJ1-4; D possibly corresponds to TRBD1 (6 bases). V lost 0 bases and J lost 4, with 13 bases in between. The CDR3 has 16 amino acids. Germline V gene lookup returns CDR1 SGHRS and CDR2 YFSETQ. The CDR3 protein is CASSLEGTSLNEKLFF. CDR3 sequence (DNA): TGCGCCAGCAGCTTGGAGGGGACAAGTCTTAATGAAAAACTGTTTTTT.

This chain uses TRBV18 with TRBJ2-7, with TRBD1 matching over 9 bases. The CDR3 totals 16 residues. V shed 0 bases and J 4 bases; nucleotides not matched to a gene: 7. Germline V gene sequence: CDR1 KGHSH, CDR2 LQKENI. The CDR3 DNA reads as TGTGCCAGCTCACCACCGGAAGGACAGGGGTTATACGAGCAGTACTTC. It translates to CASSPPEGQGLYEQYF.

The chain employs TRBV19 and TRBJ1-5, with TRBD1 identical over 7 bases. Germline values: CDR1 LNHDA, CDR2 SQIVND (reference sequence). The CDR3 runs to 15 residues. The trim removed 9 bases at V and 0 bases at J, leaving 8 bases unmatched. This CDR3 is CASTATGDSNQPQHF. The CDR3 DNA follows: TGTGCCAGCACCGCCACAGGGGATAGCAATCAGCCCCAGCATTTT.

The V call is TRBV28, the J call TRBJ2-7; 7 bases are a match to TRBD1. The CDR3 length is 16 residues. The germline gives CDR1 MDHEN, CDR2 SYDVKM. The V and J ends lost 3 bases and 3 bases, in that order; junction bases with no gene match: 11. The CDR3 DNA follows: TGTGCCAGCAGTTTCCTCGGGACAGTGGGTTACTACGAGCAGTACTTC. Translating gives CASSFLGTVGYYEQYF.

The V call is TRBV15, the J call TRBJ2-7; the match to TRBD2 covers 7 bases. The CDR3 is 16 residues long. With V trimmed by 5 bases and J by 0 bases, 10 bases remained unmatched. Germline assignment: CDR1 LNHNV and CDR2 YYDKDF (reference sequence). The CDR3 reads CATSGGSGSNSYEQYF. CDR3 coding DNA: TGTGCCACCAGCGGAGGTAGCGGGTCCAACTCCTACGAGCAGTACTTC.

The chain is built from TRBV27 and TRBJ2-7; 7 positions agree with TRBD2. The CDR3 is 12 residues long. Trimming at V came to 5 bases and at J to 3 bases, leaving 1 base not matched to a gene. Germline lookup yields CDR1 MNHEY and CDR2 SMNVEV (reference sequence). CDR3 region: CASSPSGYEQYF. In nucleotides, the CDR3 is TGTGCCAGCAGTCCTAGCGGCTACGAGCAGTACTTC.

The V and J genes are TRBV5-1 and TRBJ2-2; 7 bases match TRBD2. Trimming took 3 bases from V and 3 from J; bases not matched to a gene: 8. Germline CDR1 SGHRS, CDR2 YFSETQ. The CDR3 loop spans 16 amino acids. The CDR3 sequence is CASSSVRLADTGELFF. CDR3 DNA sequence: TGCGCCAGCAGCTCGGTCCGGCTAGCGGACACCGGGGAGCTGTTTTTT.

The chain uses TRBV5-1 and TRBJ2-1, with TRBD2 as a possible D gene (5 bases). V lost 2 bases and J 9 bases, leaving 12 bases between the germline ends. This CDR3 spans 13 amino acids. Per germline, CDR1 SGHRS and CDR2 YFSETQ. Here the CDR3 reads CASSFSVGSEQFF. The CDR3, as DNA: TGCGCCAGCAGCTTCTCGGTGGGGAGTGAGCAGTTCTTC.